This TCR beta chain was identified during a study of OX40 agonist ivuxolimab in advanced cancers. Turning to the study itself: Partial responses were achieved by three patients, of whom one had hepatocellular carcinoma and two had cutaneous melanoma.

Sequencing used immunoSEQ multiplex PCR; TCRdb keeps in-frame clones, though not all of them. The sample includes around 97,000 clones, roughly nine tenths seen only once; the top ten take more than 5.5%. Germline V gives CDR1 SGHRS, CDR2 YFSETQ. The CDR3 length is 18 residues. The J segment lost 0 bases and the V segment lost 4 bases, leaving 9 bases of the junction unmatched. This receptor was taken from an adult with an advanced solid tumor such as melanoma, head and neck, liver or kidney cancer. This chain uses TRBV5-1 with TRBJ2-6; 8 bases align to TRBD1. The source was CD4+ or CD8+ T cells sorted from blood, collected in a trial of the OX40 agonist ivuxolimab. CDR3 nucleotide sequence: TGCGCCAGCAGCCCGGGACAGGCGGGATCCTCTGGGGCCAACGTCCTGACTTTC. Its translation: CASSPGQAGSSGANVLTF.